The next 25 T cell receptor beta chains were all read from a single sample in a study of glioma-infiltrating T cells. Amplification of TCR alpha and beta CDR3 regions from RNA used iRepertoire nested multiplex PCR. TCRdb reprocessed the multiplex PCR reads with MiXCR, giving one entry per CDR3 protein. The table has more than 110,000 distinct CDR3 sequences, about 39% seen once. The sequenced sample consisted of glioma tissue, nonneoplastic brain tissue, or PBMCs (not recorded which). Every receptor here comes from a human donor with low-grade glioma or glioblastoma, undergoing nonglioma brain surgery, or in good health (not recorded which).

Notes on this clonotype: The junction differs from germline at one of its ends, possibly a read error. The chain employs TRBV7-2 and TRBJ1-1, with D perhaps matching TRBD1 (6 bases). The CDR3 is 14 residues long. Per the germline V gene, CDR1 is SGHTA and CDR2 is FQGNSA. CDR3 sequence (DNA): TGTGCCAACAGCTTACAACAGGGGAACACTGAAGCTTTCTTT. Translating gives CANSLQQGNTEAFF.

This rearrangement joins TRBV11-2 to TRBJ2-7; maybe TRBD1 (6 bases). CDR1 and CDR2 from the germline V gene are SGHAT and FQNNGV. Deletions cut 1 base from V and 5 bases from J, with 9 bases between. There are 13 residues in the CDR3. The CDR3 DNA reads TGTGCCAGCAGCTTAGCCAACAGGGACGAGCAGTACTTC. This sequence encodes CASSLANRDEQYF. The full variable domain, with the rest looked up from reference TRBV11-2 and TRBJ2-7, is EAGVAQSPRYKIIEKRQSVAFWCNPISGHATLYWYQQILGQGPKLLIQFQNNGVVDDSQLPKDRFSAERLKGVDSTLKIQPAKLEDSAVYLCASSLANRDEQYFGPGTRLTVT.

This clonotype turned up a few times. The chain uses TRBV12-3 or TRBV12-4 and TRBJ1-5, with 8 bases matching TRBD1. Losses at the gene ends were 2 bases for V and 13 bases for J; bases not matched to a gene: 4. This CDR3 is 12 amino acids long. The chain's CDR3 is CASSLPTGEQHF. The CDR3 bases are TGTGCCAGCAGTTTACCGACAGGGGAACAGCATTTT.

This clonotype was seen at least ten times. The chain combines TRBV6-6 with TRBJ1-1, with a possible D match to TRBD1 (5 bases). The CDR3 contains 16 residues. Germline values: CDR1 MNHNY, CDR2 SVGAGI (reference sequence). V shed 0 bases and J shed 0 bases, with 11 bases lying between them. The CDR3 region is CASSYSSPTVNTEAFF. CDR3 in DNA: TGTGCCAGCAGTTACTCGAGTCCGACAGTGAACACTGAAGCTTTCTTT.

The gene calls are TRBV6-2 or TRBV6-3 and TRBJ2-7, with a weak D call TRBD2 (5 bases). The CDR3 sequence is 13 residues long. Per the germline V gene, CDR1 is MNHEY and CDR2 is SVGEGT. V was clipped by 2 bases and J by 3 bases, with 8 bases between them. CDR3 in DNA: TGTGCCAGCAGTTACCTCGGGAACTACGAGCAGTACTTC. Protein: CASSYLGNYEQYF.

Worth noting for this clonotype: One end of the junction varies from germline; a read error may be responsible. The chain recombines TRBV15 with TRBJ2-3, with 8 bases identical to TRBD1. CDR1 and CDR2 from the germline V gene are LNHNV and YYDKDF (reference sequence). The CDR3 loop spans 13 amino acids. The CDR3 DNA reads as TGTGCCACGAGCAGGGGGCCGGGAGATACGCAGTATTTT. Translating gives CATSRGPGDTQYF.

As regards this clonotype: At one of its ends the junction is not consistent with the germline gene, which may arise from a read error. The chain couples TRBV12-3 or TRBV12-4 to TRBJ1-5; possible D gene TRBD1, 6 bases. The CDR3 loop spans 16 amino acids. CDR3 residues: CASSLAQGYGNEPQHF. The CDR3 DNA reads as TGTGCCAGCAGTTTAGCACAGGGCTATGGCAATGAGCCCCAGCATTTT.

V usage is TRBV20-1 and J usage is TRBJ2-1, with a possible D match to TRBD2 (7 bases). Between the trimmed V and J ends, which lost 7 bases and 6 bases, there was a span of 13 bases. Germline CDR1 DFQATT, CDR2 SNEGSKA (reference sequence). This CDR3 is built from 12 residues. This chain's CDR3 is CSEGGDGNEQFF. The DNA for the CDR3 is TGCAGTGAGGGGGGGGACGGCAATGAGCAGTTCTTC.

This clonotype appeared a few times. J is TRBJ1-2 and V is TRBV6-1, with D uncertain. V was clipped by 7 bases and J by 4 bases, with 7 bases between them. This CDR3 has 11 amino acids. Germline CDR1 and CDR2: MNHNS and SASEGT. CDR3 residues: CASTQGYGYTF. CDR3 nucleotide sequence: TGTGCCAGCACGCAAGGCTATGGCTACACCTTC.

A few counts support this clonotype. The chain's CDR3 is CASSRSGNNQPQHF. The DNA of the CDR3 is TGTGCCAGCAGCCGATCGGGAAATAATCAGCCCCAGCATTTT. The chain combines TRBV3-1 with TRBJ1-5; D gene ambiguous. The V end was cut by 4 bases, the J end by 4 bases, with 11 bases between. Germline CDR1 LGHDT, CDR2 YNNKEL (reference sequence). The CDR3 contains 14 residues.

DNA of the CDR3: TGTGCCAGCACCTCCTTACCTCTGCGGGATAAAGAGACCCAGTACTTC. The encoded protein is CASTSLPLRDKETQYF. This chain connects TRBV27 to TRBJ2-5; TRBD2 is a possible D gene (6 bases). This CDR3 spans 16 amino acids. Per the germline V gene, CDR1 is MNHEY and CDR2 is SMNVEV (reference sequence). V gave up 7 bases and J gave up 3 bases, with 21 bases separating them.

The chain links TRBV24-1 to TRBJ1-2; unclear D gene. Germline CDR1 is KGHDR and CDR2 is SFDVKD. Trimming pared 2 bases from V and 4 bases from J, leaving 10 bases between. CDR3 length: 14 amino acids. CDR3 region: CATSDSPGVYGYTF. CDR3 in DNA: TGTGCCACCAGTGATTCACCGGGCGTCTATGGCTACACCTTC.

The chain links TRBV12-3 or TRBV12-4 to TRBJ2-1; TRBD2 matches 9 bases. The CDR3 extends over 13 amino acids. J was trimmed by 9 bases and V by 3 bases; bases with no gene match: 3. CDR3 region: CASSFSGSGEQFF. In DNA, the CDR3 is TGTGCCAGCAGTTTTAGCGGGAGTGGTGAGCAGTTCTTC.

The chain recombines TRBV2 with TRBJ2-1; D remains unclear. CDR1 is SNHLY and CDR2 is FYNNEI in the germline V gene. The CDR3 extends over 13 amino acids. V lost 6 bases and J lost 3, with 9 bases in between. In DNA form, the CDR3 reads TGTGCCAGCAGCGGGCCCTACTACAATGAGCAGTTCTTC. This translates into CASSGPYYNEQFF.

There are a few counts of this clonotype. J is TRBJ2-1 and V is TRBV2; 11 positions match TRBD1. V shed 4 bases, J shed 7 bases, and the junction held 6 bases outside the gene matches. This CDR3 is built from 15 residues. CDR1 and CDR2 from the germline V gene are SNHLY and FYNNEI. CDR3 region: CASSGGQGVTNEQFF. CDR3 sequence (DNA): TGTGCCAGCAGTGGGGGACAGGGGGTTACGAATGAGCAGTTCTTC.

The CDR3 loop is CASPPGQAARTCEAFF. The CDR3 DNA follows: TGTGCCAGCCCCCCGGGACAGGCCGCTAGGACGTGTGAAGCTTTCTTT. The V gene is TRBV27, the J gene TRBJ1-1; TRBD1 matches 8 bases. Germline V lookup: CDR1 MNHEY, CDR2 SMNVEV (reference sequence). This CDR3 contains 16 residues. V lost 8 bases to trimming and J lost 7 bases; unmatched junction nucleotides: 18.

The J gene is TRBJ2-1, the V gene TRBV19; no clear D. The CDR3 is made up of 12 amino acids. Trimming removed 3 bases from V and 2 bases from J, with 2 bases in between. Germline values: CDR1 LNHDA, CDR2 SQIVND (reference sequence). CDR3 amino acids: CASSIPYNEQFF. Written as DNA, the CDR3 is TGTGCCAGTAGTATCCCCTACAATGAGCAGTTCTTC.

Comment on this clonotype: Germline and junction disagree at one end, which may indicate a read error. V gene TRBV3-1 combines with J gene TRBJ2-5, with 8 bases aligning to TRBD1. Germline-derived CDR1 and CDR2 are LGHDT and YNNKEL (reference sequence). The CDR3 has 12 amino acids. CDR3 sequence reads: CASSQGDRSSFF. The CDR3, as DNA: TGTGCCAGCAGCCAAGGGGACAGGAGTTCGTTCTTC.

This chain links TRBV7-2 with TRBJ2-1; 8 bases line up with TRBD2. V shed 4 bases, J shed 2 bases, and the junction held 7 bases outside the gene matches. Germline-derived CDR1 and CDR2 are SGHTA and FQGNSA. This CDR3 is 16 amino acids long. As DNA, the CDR3 is TGTGCCAGCAGCTCAGTGCCGGGGGGGGCCTACAATGAGCAGTTCTTC. As protein: CASSSVPGGAYNEQFF.

The V call is TRBV6-2 or TRBV6-3, the J call TRBJ1-2; D gene unclear. The CDR3 loop spans 14 amino acids. Germline V lookup: CDR1 MNHEY, CDR2 SVGEGT. V lost 5 bases to trimming and J lost 8 bases, with 18 bases between them. CDR3 DNA: TGTGCCAGCAGTCGCCTCGGGCAGTCGTGGGGCTACACCTTC. Encoded protein: CASSRLGQSWGYTF.

This sequence joins TRBV7-2 and TRBJ2-1; the D gene is possibly TRBD2 (5 bases). The germline gives CDR1 SGHTA, CDR2 FQGNSA. The CDR3 is 17 amino acids. V was clipped by 4 bases and J by 0 bases, with 16 bases between them. The CDR3 here is CASSSLASGYSYNEQFF. The CDR3 DNA is TGTGCCAGCAGCTCCCTCGCGAGCGGTTACTCCTACAATGAGCAGTTCTTC.

This clonotype was recorded at least ten times. The chain links TRBV6-1 to TRBJ1-2; no definite D call. Germline V gene sequence: CDR1 MNHNS, CDR2 SASEGT. The CDR3 covers 11 residues. V lost 1 base to trimming and J lost 5 bases, with 2 bases between them. CDR3 protein: CASSEGYGYTF. The CDR3 DNA sequence: TGTGCCAGCAGTGAAGGATATGGCTACACCTTC.

This chain joins TRBV5-1 and TRBJ2-3, with 9 bases fitting TRBD1. V lost 4 bases, J lost 1 base, and 13 bases stayed unmatched. Germline V gene lookup returns CDR1 SGHRS and CDR2 YFSETQ. CDR3 length equals 18 residues. The CDR3 here is CASSNRGLARGGTDTQYF. The DNA of the CDR3 is TGCGCCAGCAGCAACAGGGGGCTAGCCCGAGGGGGCACAGATACGCAGTATTTT.

This clonotype was detected only a few times. The chain employs TRBV2 and TRBJ2-7, with D unclear. V lost 4 bases to trimming and J lost 5 bases, with 3 bases between them. This CDR3 has 10 residues. Germline values: CDR1 SNHLY, CDR2 FYNNEI. The CDR3: CASSANEQYF. DNA for the CDR3: TGTGCCAGCAGTGCCAACGAGCAGTACTTC.

The chain combines TRBV6-1 with TRBJ2-7; tentatively, D is TRBD1 (6 bases). From germline, CDR1 is MNHNS and CDR2 SASEGT. The CDR3 contains 13 residues. Trimming cost V 5 bases and J 2 bases, with 10 bases left between them. The CDR3 DNA is TGTGCCAGCAGTACGGGACAAACCTACGAGCAGTACTTC. It translates to CASSTGQTYEQYF.